This TCR beta chain was retrieved from a study of vaccination effects on CD4 cells after COVID-19. Study at large: Before any sequencing was done, the ViraFEST assay used viral peptide pools to expand antigen-specific CD4+ T cells.

Following culture for ten to eleven days, CD4+ T cells were isolated. Trimming took off 6 bases at V and 2 bases at J, with 7 bases between the two ends. From germline, CDR1 is MNHNY and CDR2 SVGAGI (reference sequence). This CDR3 region has 12 residues. Assay: immunoSEQ multiplex PCR; the TCRdb copy retains only in-frame clones and omits some. The sample has 65,000 to 80,000 clones, roughly 80% seen once; the top ten hold roughly 1.9%. General study results and limits: Convalescent patients were scarce, and early post-infection timepoints were absent. Marked clonal contraction of both clone types appeared late after vaccination. In healthy vaccinees, only 1 of 255 vaccine-induced clones cross-reacted with common cold coronaviruses.

As concerns this clone: Its antigen is still unknown.

V gene TRBV6-6 combines with J gene TRBJ2-5, with D possibly being TRBD1 (6 bases). This TCR derives from a human donor who received a COVID-19 vaccine. The input for sequencing was CD4+ T cells from PBMCs cultured without peptide, taken before COVID-19 vaccination. The CDR3 spells CASRGAQETQYF. In DNA, the CDR3 is TGTGCCAGCAGGGGGGCTCAAGAGACCCAGTACTTC.